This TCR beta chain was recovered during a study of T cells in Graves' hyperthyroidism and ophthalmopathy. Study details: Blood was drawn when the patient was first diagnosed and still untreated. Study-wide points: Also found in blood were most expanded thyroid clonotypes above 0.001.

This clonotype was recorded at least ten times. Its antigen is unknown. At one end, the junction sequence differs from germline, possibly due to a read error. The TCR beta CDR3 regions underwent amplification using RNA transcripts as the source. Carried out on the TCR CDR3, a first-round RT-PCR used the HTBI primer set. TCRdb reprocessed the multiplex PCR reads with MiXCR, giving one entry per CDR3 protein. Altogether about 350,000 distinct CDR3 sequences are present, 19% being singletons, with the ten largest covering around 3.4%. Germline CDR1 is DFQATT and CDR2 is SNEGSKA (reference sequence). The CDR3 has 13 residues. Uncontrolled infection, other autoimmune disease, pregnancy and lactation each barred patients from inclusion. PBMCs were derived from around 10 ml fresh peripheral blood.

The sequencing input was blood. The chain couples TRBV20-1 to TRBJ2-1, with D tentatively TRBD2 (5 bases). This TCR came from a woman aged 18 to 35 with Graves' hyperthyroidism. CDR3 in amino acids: CSARVSGYNEQFF. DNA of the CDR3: TGCAGTGCCAGAGTGAGCGGTTACAATGAGCAGTTCTTC.